This T cell receptor beta chain was recovered during a study of blood T cell repertoires in COVID-19. TCRdb's table, derived via immunoSEQ multiplex PCR, lists solely in-frame clones and lacks some. The profile shows approximately 210,000 clones, over 75% of them singletons. Seattle cases were enrolled at active infection and followed longitudinally. The CDR3 sequence is 15 residues long. CDR1 is SNHLY, CDR2 FYNNEI, per germline. Trimming removed 6 bases from V and 5 bases from J, with 19 bases in between. The sequenced sample consisted of peripheral blood. The chain has TRBV2 and TRBJ1-2; weak D call: TRBD1 (5 bases). The clonotype was recovered from a man aged 45-65 years with COVID-19, enrolled during active disease. CDR3 coding DNA: TGTGCCAGCAGCTTGATCTGGGGGGGTAAATATGGCTACACCTTC. Translated, it gives CASSLIWGGKYGYTF.